What follows are 31 T cell receptor beta chains derived from one specimen sequenced in a study of cytomegalovirus exposure and HLA in healthy donors. The PCR employed 60 Vbeta primers together with 13 Jbeta primers. Produced via immunoSEQ multiplex PCR; TCRdb's table is partial and in-frame only. The sample lists 200,000 to 250,000 clones, more than 75% seen once, with roughly 1.3% in the top ten. The sample was PBMCs. Receptors originate from a human donor in good health.

The chain has TRBV5-8 and TRBJ2-7; 9 bases are shared with TRBD1. After removal of 0 bases from V and 4 bases from J, the junction contained 17 bases not matched to a gene. This CDR3 spans 19 amino acids. In germline, CDR1 is SGHTS, CDR2 YDEGEE. The CDR3 DNA sequence: TGTGCCAGCAGCTTGGATTTGACGGGACAGGGAGAATTACCGTACGAGCAGTACTTC. Protein: CASSLDLTGQGELPYEQYF.

This clone appeared once. This rearrangement joins TRBV23-1 to TRBJ2-5; 9 positions match TRBD1. TRBV23-1 is an ORF, with its function uncertain. The CDR3 spans 12 residues. After removal of 6 bases from V and 14 bases from J, the junction contained 10 bases not matched to a gene. The DNA for the CDR3 is TGCGCCAGCAGCCAGCGACAGGGGGGCCACTACTTC. This gives the protein CASSQRQGGHYF.

The chain combines TRBV18 with TRBJ1-2; 9 nucleotides line up with TRBD1. Trimming took 0 bases from V and 7 from J; bases not matched to a gene: 6. Germline CDR1 KGHSH, CDR2 LQKENI. The CDR3 consists of 15 residues. CDR3: CASSPPGQGVGGYTF. CDR3 bases: TGTGCCAGCTCACCACCGGGACAGGGCGTGGGTGGCTACACCTTC.

The J gene is TRBJ2-5, the V gene TRBV18; D is undetermined. The V and J ends lost 2 bases and 5 bases respectively, with 12 bases between them. CDR3 length equals 14 residues. CDR1 KGHSH and CDR2 LQKENI come from the germline V gene. The CDR3 sequence: CASSPRLEIETQYF. The CDR3 DNA sequence: TGTGCCAGCTCACCAAGGCTGGAGATCGAGACCCAGTACTTC.

The V call is TRBV6-1, the J call TRBJ2-5, with 7 bases identical to TRBD1. This CDR3 spans 12 amino acids. Germline V gives CDR1 MNHNS, CDR2 SASEGT. The J segment lost 1 base and the V segment lost 10 bases, leaving 3 bases of the junction unmatched. CDR3 bases: TGTGCCACTGGGACAGCCCAAGAGACCCAGTACTTC. This sequence encodes CATGTAQETQYF.

The genes are TRBV16 and TRBJ2-4; D uncertain. There are 14 residues in the CDR3. CDR1 and CDR2 from the germline V gene are KGHSY and FQNENV. Deletions cut 0 bases from V and 0 bases from J, with 3 bases between. CDR3 DNA: TGTGCCAGCAGCCAATCTAGAGCCAAAAACATTCAGTACTTC. Amino acids: CASSQSRAKNIQYF.

This clone was observed a few times. The chain joins TRBV12-5 to TRBJ1-2; D gene unclear. Trimming cost V 1 base and J 2 bases, with 8 bases left between them. The CDR3 contains 14 residues. Per germline, CDR1 LGHNT and CDR2 FRNRAP. CDR3 sequence reads: CASGLGGPNYGYTF. The CDR3 DNA sequence: TGTGCTAGTGGTTTGGGAGGGCCAAACTATGGCTACACCTTC.

The chain uses TRBV30 and TRBJ2-5, with a possible D match to TRBD1 (5 bases). Trimming pared 4 bases from V and 2 bases from J, leaving 11 bases between. Germline loops: CDR1 GTSNPN, CDR2 SVGIG (reference sequence). The CDR3 spans 13 residues. CDR3 sequence reads: CAWTFDSQETQYF. In DNA form, the CDR3 reads TGTGCCTGGACCTTCGACAGTCAAGAGACCCAGTACTTC.

The rearrangement uses TRBV7-9 and TRBJ1-2, with a tentative D call TRBD1 (5 bases). The CDR3 is 12 amino acids. The V end was cut by 6 bases, the J end by 5 bases, with 10 bases between. The germline V gene has CDR1 SEHNR and CDR2 FQNEAQ (reference sequence). CDR3: CASRPDSYGYTF. CDR3 in DNA: TGTGCCAGCAGACCCGACAGTTATGGCTACACCTTC.

The chain has TRBV5-4 and TRBJ2-7, with 7 nucleotides matching TRBD2. J was trimmed by 3 bases and V by 0 bases; bases with no gene match: 6. This CDR3 spans 15 amino acids. Germline V gene data show CDR1 as SGHNT and CDR2 as YYREEE (reference sequence). CDR3: CASSLDPSGNYEQYF. The CDR3 coding sequence is TGTGCCAGCAGCTTGGATCCCAGCGGGAACTACGAGCAGTACTTC.

The rearrangement links TRBV7-3 to TRBJ2-2, with D perhaps TRBD2 (6 bases). The germline gives CDR1 SGHTA, CDR2 FQGTGA. With 5 bases removed from V and 6 bases from J, the gap between germline ends came to 19 bases. The length of the CDR3 is 16 residues. The CDR3 DNA is TGTGCCAGCAGCATCCGGGACTCTAGCAGTCCCGGGGAGCTGTTTTTT. Protein sequence: CASSIRDSSSPGELFF.

The genes are TRBV19 and TRBJ2-6; D may be TRBD1 (8 bases). Per germline, CDR1 LNHDA and CDR2 SQIVND (reference sequence). Between the trimmed V and J ends, which lost 5 bases and 3 bases, there was a span of 20 bases. The CDR3 length is 18 residues. The CDR3 coding sequence is TGTGCCAGTAGTTCCGGGGGGACAGGTTTTATTGGGGCCAACGTCCTGACTTTC. Protein: CASSSGGTGFIGANVLTF.

V usage is TRBV15 and J usage is TRBJ2-3; D perhaps matches TRBD2 (6 bases). This CDR3 comprises 16 residues. Germline V gene lookup returns CDR1 LNHNV and CDR2 YYDKDF (reference sequence). Trimming left V 1 base short and J 3 bases short, with 14 bases between. In DNA form, the CDR3 reads TGTGCCACCAGCAGAGGGGCGAATAGCGGTACAGATACGCAGTATTTT. Its protein product is CATSRGANSGTDTQYF.

The chain is built from TRBV7-2 and TRBJ1-2; TRBD1 matches at 9 bases. Germline CDR1 reads SGHTA; CDR2 reads FQGNSA. The V segment lost 6 bases and the J segment 7 bases; nucleotides outside the gene matches: 6. The CDR3 has 13 residues. The CDR3 region is CASRLQGAVGYTF. The CDR3 nucleotides read TGTGCCAGCAGACTACAGGGGGCGGTTGGCTACACCTTC.

The gene calls are TRBV21-1 and TRBJ2-1; the DNA was not compared with TRBD1, the D call given in the table. TRBV21-1 counts as a pseudogene. The CDR3 is made up of 16 amino acids. Written as DNA, the CDR3 is TGTGCCAGCAGCACCCAGGGGGGAGTAGCGGAGCAGGAGCAGTTCTTC. Protein sequence: CASSTQGGVAEQEQFF.

The V gene is TRBV7-3, the J gene TRBJ2-5; 10 bases map to TRBD2. The ends lost 3 bases at V and 4 bases at J; junction bases unmatched: 5. The germline gives CDR1 SGHTA, CDR2 FQGTGA. CDR3 length: 15 amino acids. CDR3 sequence: CASSLSTSGVETQYF. For the CDR3, the DNA is TGTGCCAGCAGCTTGAGTACTAGCGGGGTAGAGACCCAGTACTTC. The variable domain in full, completed from reference TRBV7-3 and TRBJ2-5, reads GAGVSQTPSNKVTEKGKYVELRCDPISGHTALYWYRQSLGQGPEFLIYFQGTGAADDSGLPNDRFFAVRPEGSVSTLKIQRTERGDSAVYLCASSLSTSGVETQYFGPGTRLLVL.

This clone was observed a single time. The genes are TRBV6-5 and TRBJ1-3; a weak D match, TRBD1 (5 bases). Germline lookup yields CDR1 MNHEY and CDR2 SVGAGI. V lost 0 bases and J lost 9, with 15 bases in between. The CDR3 contains 15 residues. This chain's CDR3 is CASSYSIEGGGTIYF. The CDR3 DNA sequence: TGTGCCAGCAGTTACTCGATCGAGGGCGGGGGCACCATATATTTT.

The V gene is TRBV9, the J gene TRBJ2-5; TRBD2 matches at 12 bases. J was trimmed by 2 bases and V by 4 bases; bases with no gene match: 3. The CDR3 consists of 15 residues. Germline-derived CDR1 and CDR2 are SGDLS and YYNGEE. The CDR3, as DNA: TGTGCCAGCAGCACCGGGACTAGCGGGCAAGAGACCCAGTACTTC. This sequence encodes CASSTGTSGQETQYF. Full variable domain (remainder filled in from reference TRBV9 and TRBJ2-5): DSGVTQTPKHLITATGQRVTLRCSPRSGDLSVYWYQQSLDQGLQFLIQYYNGEERAKGNILERFSAQQFPDLHSELNLSSLELGDSALYFCASSTGTSGQETQYFGPGTRLLVL.

This sequence joins TRBV20-1 and TRBJ2-1; a possible D gene is TRBD1 (5 bases). V was pared by 6 bases and J by 8 bases, with 11 bases between. The germline gives CDR1 DFQATT, CDR2 SNEGSKA (reference sequence). The CDR3 loop spans 11 amino acids. The CDR3 DNA sequence: TGCAGTGCGGGGCCCCTCGATGAGCAGTTCTTC. It specifies CSAGPLDEQFF.

The rearrangement links TRBV5-1 to TRBJ2-7; 8 bases are shared with TRBD1. V gave up 2 bases and J gave up 4 bases; unmatched junction bases: 8. Germline V CDR1 and CDR2: SGHRS, YFSETQ. This CDR3 region has 15 residues. CDR3 loop: CASSFLPDREYEQYF. CDR3 DNA sequence: TGCGCCAGCAGCTTCTTACCGGACAGGGAATACGAGCAGTACTTC.

The chain joins TRBV5-1 to TRBJ1-2; D uncertain. Trimming shortened V by 2 bases and J by 7 bases, and 6 bases separated the two germline ends. This CDR3 is built from 11 residues. Looked up from germline, CDR1 is SGHRS and CDR2 is YFSETQ. CDR3 DNA: TGCGCCAGCAGCTTTGAGGGTGGCTACACCTTC. The encoded protein is CASSFEGGYTF.

V and J are TRBV13 and TRBJ2-7; TRBD2 matches 7 bases. The CDR3 runs 14 residues. Germline loops: CDR1 PRHDT, CDR2 FYEKMQ (reference sequence). Trimming cost V 0 bases and J 6 bases; bases outside gene matches: 5. The CDR3 DNA follows: TGTGCCAGCAGCTTAGGGACTAGCCAAGCCGAGCAGTACTTC. The encoded protein is CASSLGTSQAEQYF.

CDR3 sequence reads: CASRTGNQPQHF. As DNA, the CDR3 is TGTGCCAGCCGGACAGGGAATCAGCCCCAGCATTTT. The V and J genes are TRBV28 and TRBJ1-5, with 8 bases lining up with TRBD1. The CDR3 extends over 12 amino acids. The ends lost 8 bases at V and 4 bases at J; junction bases unmatched: 1. Germline V CDR1 and CDR2: MDHEN, SYDVKM. Complete variable domain (other parts from reference TRBV28 and TRBJ1-5): DVKVTQSSRYLVKRTGEKVFLECVQDMDHENMFWYRQDPGLGLRLIYFSYDVKMKEKGDIPEGYSVSREKKERFSLILESASTNQTSMYLCASRTGNQPQHFGDGTRLSIL.

V gene TRBV20-1 combines with J gene TRBJ2-3; D not certain. This CDR3 is built from 11 residues. The germline gives CDR1 DFQATT, CDR2 SNEGSKA (reference sequence). Trimming removed 5 bases from V and 5 bases from J, with 8 bases in between. Written as DNA, the CDR3 is TGCAGTGCTCAAAGACAAGATACGCAGTATTTT. Its protein is CSAQRQDTQYF.

The chain recombines TRBV2 with TRBJ2-4, with TRBD2 as a possible D gene (5 bases). V lost 8 bases, J lost 8 bases, and 19 bases lay in between. The CDR3 runs to 14 residues. Germline assignment: CDR1 SNHLY and CDR2 FYNNEI. This chain's CDR3 is CASFSGNHVDIQYF. CDR3 DNA: TGTGCCAGCTTCAGCGGAAATCACGTAGACATTCAGTACTTC.

This rearrangement joins TRBV6-5 to TRBJ1-1; 7 bases map to TRBD1. V lost 2 bases to trimming and J lost 10 bases; unmatched junction nucleotides: 10. This CDR3 spans 14 amino acids. The germline V gene has CDR1 MNHEY and CDR2 SVGAGI. The DNA of the CDR3 is TGTGCCAGCAGTTACGGCCGGGACAGTCGCGTAGCTTTCTTT. Translated, it gives CASSYGRDSRVAFF.

CDR3 sequence: CASSFAQGRTYEQYF. The DNA for the CDR3 is TGTGCCAGCAGTTTTGCACAGGGGCGGACCTACGAGCAGTACTTC. This chain joins TRBV28 and TRBJ2-7, with 7 bases that match TRBD1. The CDR3 covers 15 residues. The junction had 7 bases not matched to a gene; V was cut back by 3 bases and J by 2 bases. The germline V gene encodes CDR1 MDHEN and CDR2 SYDVKM.

This rearrangement joins TRBV7-2 to TRBJ2-3; TRBD2 agrees at 8 bases. The V gene end was trimmed by 3 bases and the J gene end by 1 base; junction bases not matched to a gene: 0. The CDR3 is made up of 14 amino acids. CDR1 SGHTA and CDR2 FQGNSA come from the germline V gene. The CDR3 coding sequence is TGTGCCAGCAGCTTTAGCGGGGGCACAGATACGCAGTATTTT. Translating gives CASSFSGGTDTQYF. Looking up the rest from reference TRBV7-2 and TRBJ2-3 gives the full variable domain: GAGVSQSPSNKVTEKGKDVELRCDPISGHTALYWYRQSLGQGLEFLIYFQGNSAPDKSGLPSDRFSAERTGGSVSTLTIQRTQQEDSAVYLCASSFSGGTDTQYFGPGTRLTVL.

The V call is TRBV4-1, the J call TRBJ2-5; 7 positions agree with TRBD2. This CDR3 is built from 14 residues. Germline V gene lookup returns CDR1 MGHRA and CDR2 YSYEKL. V shed 5 bases, J shed 3 bases, and the junction held 6 bases outside the gene matches. The DNA for the CDR3 is TGCGCCAGCAGCTATATTGGGAGGGAAGAGACCCAGTACTTC. As protein: CASSYIGREETQYF.

J is TRBJ2-3 and V is TRBV7-9; 10 nucleotides line up with TRBD2. The germline V gene has CDR1 SEHNR and CDR2 FQNEAQ (reference sequence). With 4 bases clipped from V and 0 bases from J, the junction kept 7 bases outside the gene matches. The CDR3 extends over 17 amino acids. The CDR3 bases are TGTGCCAGCAGCTCCAGGACTAGCGGAGCTAGCACAGATACGCAGTATTTT. Its translation is CASSSRTSGASTDTQYF.

The chain combines TRBV15 with TRBJ2-1; D may be TRBD1 (6 bases). The CDR3 totals 17 residues. Trimming stripped 2 bases from V and 4 bases from J, with 18 bases between. From germline, CDR1 is LNHNV and CDR2 YYDKDF (reference sequence). The CDR3 spells CATSRRTGPTGYNEQFF. The CDR3 DNA reads as TGTGCCACCAGCAGAAGAACAGGGCCGACGGGTTACAATGAGCAGTTCTTC. Supplemented by reference TRBV15 and TRBJ2-1, the full variable domain reads DAMVIQNPRYQVTQFGKPVTLSCSQTLNHNVMYWYQQKSSQAPKLLFHYYDKDFNNEADTPDNFQSRRPNTSFCFLDIRSPGLGDTAMYLCATSRRTGPTGYNEQFFGPGTRLTVL.